This T cell receptor beta chain came from a study of cytomegalovirus exposure and HLA in healthy donors. The wider study: Genotyping showed around 81% of roughly 400 donors falling in the Caucasian-associated ancestry cluster. Overall study results and limits: Overall, around 150 TCR beta chains were annotated as cytomegalovirus-associated. Analysis was carried out at a later point, and it linked a missense DCLRE1C variant to TCR beta V- and J-gene trimming.

Trimming stripped 6 bases from V and 8 bases from J, with 16 bases between. This CDR3 contains 13 residues. Germline CDR1 reads MGHDK; CDR2 reads SYGVNS. Researchers ran the PCR with 60 Vbeta and 13 Jbeta primers. Assay: immunoSEQ multiplex PCR; the TCRdb copy retains only in-frame clones and omits some. This sample has around 91,000 clones, with over 75% found just once. Turning to this clone: The antigen is unknown.

The V and J genes are TRBV25-1 and TRBJ1-2; D possibly corresponds to TRBD1 (6 bases). This TCR derives from a male donor in good health and CMV-seropositive. The specimen was PBMCs. CDR3 region: CASSGGGRAGYTF. CDR3 bases: TGTGCCAGCAGCGGGGGGGGCCGGGCAGGCTACACCTTC.